The rows below give T cell receptor beta chains drawn from one sample of a study of T cells after posttransplantation cyclophosphamide. Only in-frame clones appear in the TCRdb table, and some are missing; sequencing was by immunoSEQ multiplex PCR. The sample carries about 19,000 clones, less than 80% recorded once. This material consisted of PBMCs, taken after an allogeneic stem cell transplant with post-transplant cyclophosphamide. The source of these receptors is a young adult male patient who received an allogeneic stem cell transplant from a related donor, was CMV-positive, and had acute GVHD only. A share of the T cells may be of graft donor origin. Both conserved end residues are part of each CDR3. Each record gives: V gene, clone size, J gene, D gene, CDR3 DNA, CDR3 protein. D genes are given only for firm matches. Clone size appears in some rows only: once, few, many, or a class for an expanded clone.

TRBV18	.	TRBJ2-1	.	TGTGCCAGCTCACCACAAGTTCGGACACTTCGACCCAATGAGCAGTTCTTC	CASSPQVRTLRPNEQFF
TRBV5-1	.	TRBJ2-7	TRBD1	TGCGCCAGCAGCCCCCAGGGGGACCCCTACGAGCAGTACTTC	CASSPQGDPYEQYF
TRBV2	.	TRBJ2-2	TRBD1	TGTGCCAGCAGGGGACAGGTTGCGGACACCGGGGAGCTGTTTTTT	CASRGQVADTGELFF
TRBV28	once	TRBJ1-2	.	TGTGCCAGCAGTTTATTTGTTGGGGCCTATGGCTACACCTTC	CASSLFVGAYGYTF
TRBV7-9	.	TRBJ1-2	TRBD1	TGTGCCAGCAGCCCAGGGACAGGGGCTGGAGGCTACACCTTC	CASSPGTGAGGYTF
TRBV7-2	.	TRBJ2-5	TRBD1	TGTGCCAGCAGCTTCCGGACAGGCTACGGGTCAGAGACCCAGTACTTC	CASSFRTGYGSETQYF
TRBV4-1	.	TRBJ2-1	.	TGCGCCAGCAGCCAAGAAGCCCCAGGGGGGAAGTTCTTC	CASSQEAPGGKFF
TRBV5-1	.	TRBJ2-5	TRBD2	TGCGCCAGCAGCTTTCTGACTAGCGGGGTGGGAGAGACCCAGTACTTC	CASSFLTSGVGETQYF
TRBV18	.	TRBJ2-6	.	TGTGCCAGCTCACCACTCTCAGGGGCCCTCTCTGGGGCCAACGTCCTGACTTTC	CASSPLSGALSGANVLTF
TRBV6-6	.	TRBJ2-5	TRBD2	TGTGCCAGCAGTCCACTAGCGGAGAGGGGAGAGACCCAGTACTTC	CASSPLAERGETQYF
TRBV28	.	TRBJ2-5	.	TGTGCCAGCAGTTTGGGCGGGGCCCCGGCGACCCAGTACTTC	CASSLGGAPATQYF
TRBV12-1	.	TRBJ2-5	.	TGTGCCAGCAGCCCCCACTATAGTTTCGGGAAACAAGAGACCCAGTACTTC	CASSPHYSFGKQETQYF
TRBV21-1	.	TRBJ1-5	.	TGTGCCAGCAGCAAGGGACAGAGCAGCAATCAGCCCCAGCATTTT	CASSKGQSSNQPQHF
TRBV7-2	.	TRBJ2-7	.	TGTGCCAGCAGCTTAGTCGGCGGTGGGGCCGGCAAACCTTACGAGCAGTACTTC	CASSLVGGGAGKPYEQYF
TRBV19	.	TRBJ2-2	TRBD2	TGTGCCAGCGGGAGGGGCCAGGGAACCGGGGAGCTGTTTTTT	CASGRGQGTGELFF
TRBV25-1	many	TRBJ1-1	TRBD1	TGTGCCAGCAGTCGCACATCTTTAAGGACAGGGAAGGCGACTGAAGCTTTCTTT	CASSRTSLRTGKATEAFF
TRBV29-1	.	TRBJ2-7	.	TGCAGCGTTGGGGGGGGCGGGGACTCCTACGAGCAGTACTTC	CSVGGGGDSYEQYF
TRBV7-9	.	TRBJ2-5	.	TGCGCCAGCAGCCAAGAGGAAGGCGGGGGCTCGGAAACCCAGTACTTC	CASSQEEGGGSETQYF
TRBV6-5	.	TRBJ1-5	.	TGTGCCAGCAGTTACTCGGCTTCGGGGAATCAGCCCCAGCATTTT	CASSYSASGNQPQHF
TRBV6-1	few	TRBJ1-2	TRBD1	TGTGCCAGCCGGGACAGCCTCTATGGCTACACCTTC	CASRDSLYGYTF
TRBV18	.	TRBJ1-6	.	TGTGCCAGCTCACCGGATAGGGGTTCACCCCTCCACTTT	CASSPDRGSPLHF
TRBV25-1	few	TRBJ1-6	.	TGTGCCACACGCCAGGCTGGATTTAATTCACCCCTCCACTTT	CATRQAGFNSPLHF
TRBV7-2	.	TRBJ2-1	.	TGTGCCAGCAGCTTAGAGCGGAGAGAAGTGGATGAGCAGTTCTTC	CASSLERREVDEQFF
TRBV5-1	once	TRBJ2-5	TRBD2	TGCGCCAGCAGCCGACGGGCGGGGGGGCCCGAGACCCAGTACTTC	CASSRRAGGPETQYF
TRBV6-1	.	TRBJ1-2	.	TGTGCCAGCAGTGAACGGGTCAGAAACTATGGCTACACCTTC	CASSERVRNYGYTF
TRBV29-1	few	TRBJ1-5	TRBD1	TGCAGCGTTCTATGGGACAGCCCCAATCAGCCCCAGCATTTT	CSVLWDSPNQPQHF
TRBV5-4	many	TRBJ2-1	.	TGTGCCAGCAGCCAGGAGGGGGGGCGGGACAATGAGCAGTTCTTC	CASSQEGGRDNEQFF
TRBV7-9	.	TRBJ1-4	.	TGTGCCAGCAGCCCCGGGTACTTTGAAAAACTGTTTTTT	CASSPGYFEKLFF
TRBV30	.	TRBJ1-2	TRBD1	TGTGCCCGGAGTTCCGGACAGGGAAATGGCTACACCTTC	CARSSGQGNGYTF
TRBV29-1	few	TRBJ1-5	.	TGCAGCGTTGAAGAGGCAGAGGGTGTGACCCAGCATTTT	CSVEEAEGVTQHF
TRBV5-1	.	TRBJ1-2	.	TGCGCCAGCAGCTTCCTCGGGGGAAATGGCTACACCTTC	CASSFLGGNGYTF
TRBV4-3	.	TRBJ2-5	.	TGCGCCAGCAGCCAAGAATACTCCCGTACGGGGACCCAGTACTTC	CASSQEYSRTGTQYF
TRBV19	.	TRBJ1-1	.	TGTGCCAGTAGTATACCCCCCCGACAGGCGGGCACTGAAGCTTTCTTT	CASSIPPRQAGTEAFF
TRBV30	once	TRBJ1-3	.	TGTGCCTGGGGGGGCTTGTTAGGAAACACCATATATTTT	CAWGGLLGNTIYF
TRBV28	.	TRBJ1-5	.	TGTGCCAGCAGTCCCTACGGGCCCCAGCATTTT	CASSPYGPQHF
TRBV6-6	.	TRBJ2-3	.	TGTGCCACTGACAGTTTTAGCACAGATACGCAGTATTTT	CATDSFSTDTQYF
TRBV19	.	TRBJ2-1	TRBD2	TGTGCCAGTAGTATAGAGGGTAGCGGGAGCTACAATGAGCAGTTCTTC	CASSIEGSGSYNEQFF
TRBV18	.	TRBJ1-5	.	TGTGCCAGCTCACCACCGGAGAGACGCAATCAGCCCCAGCATTTT	CASSPPERRNQPQHF
TRBV7-8	once	TRBJ2-5	.	TGTGCCAGCAGCTTAGGGCTAGCCGAGACCCAGTACTTC	CASSLGLAETQYF
TRBV19	.	TRBJ1-5	.	TGTGCCAGCCAGGGTTTTTTAAATCAGCCCCAGCATTTT	CASQGFLNQPQHF